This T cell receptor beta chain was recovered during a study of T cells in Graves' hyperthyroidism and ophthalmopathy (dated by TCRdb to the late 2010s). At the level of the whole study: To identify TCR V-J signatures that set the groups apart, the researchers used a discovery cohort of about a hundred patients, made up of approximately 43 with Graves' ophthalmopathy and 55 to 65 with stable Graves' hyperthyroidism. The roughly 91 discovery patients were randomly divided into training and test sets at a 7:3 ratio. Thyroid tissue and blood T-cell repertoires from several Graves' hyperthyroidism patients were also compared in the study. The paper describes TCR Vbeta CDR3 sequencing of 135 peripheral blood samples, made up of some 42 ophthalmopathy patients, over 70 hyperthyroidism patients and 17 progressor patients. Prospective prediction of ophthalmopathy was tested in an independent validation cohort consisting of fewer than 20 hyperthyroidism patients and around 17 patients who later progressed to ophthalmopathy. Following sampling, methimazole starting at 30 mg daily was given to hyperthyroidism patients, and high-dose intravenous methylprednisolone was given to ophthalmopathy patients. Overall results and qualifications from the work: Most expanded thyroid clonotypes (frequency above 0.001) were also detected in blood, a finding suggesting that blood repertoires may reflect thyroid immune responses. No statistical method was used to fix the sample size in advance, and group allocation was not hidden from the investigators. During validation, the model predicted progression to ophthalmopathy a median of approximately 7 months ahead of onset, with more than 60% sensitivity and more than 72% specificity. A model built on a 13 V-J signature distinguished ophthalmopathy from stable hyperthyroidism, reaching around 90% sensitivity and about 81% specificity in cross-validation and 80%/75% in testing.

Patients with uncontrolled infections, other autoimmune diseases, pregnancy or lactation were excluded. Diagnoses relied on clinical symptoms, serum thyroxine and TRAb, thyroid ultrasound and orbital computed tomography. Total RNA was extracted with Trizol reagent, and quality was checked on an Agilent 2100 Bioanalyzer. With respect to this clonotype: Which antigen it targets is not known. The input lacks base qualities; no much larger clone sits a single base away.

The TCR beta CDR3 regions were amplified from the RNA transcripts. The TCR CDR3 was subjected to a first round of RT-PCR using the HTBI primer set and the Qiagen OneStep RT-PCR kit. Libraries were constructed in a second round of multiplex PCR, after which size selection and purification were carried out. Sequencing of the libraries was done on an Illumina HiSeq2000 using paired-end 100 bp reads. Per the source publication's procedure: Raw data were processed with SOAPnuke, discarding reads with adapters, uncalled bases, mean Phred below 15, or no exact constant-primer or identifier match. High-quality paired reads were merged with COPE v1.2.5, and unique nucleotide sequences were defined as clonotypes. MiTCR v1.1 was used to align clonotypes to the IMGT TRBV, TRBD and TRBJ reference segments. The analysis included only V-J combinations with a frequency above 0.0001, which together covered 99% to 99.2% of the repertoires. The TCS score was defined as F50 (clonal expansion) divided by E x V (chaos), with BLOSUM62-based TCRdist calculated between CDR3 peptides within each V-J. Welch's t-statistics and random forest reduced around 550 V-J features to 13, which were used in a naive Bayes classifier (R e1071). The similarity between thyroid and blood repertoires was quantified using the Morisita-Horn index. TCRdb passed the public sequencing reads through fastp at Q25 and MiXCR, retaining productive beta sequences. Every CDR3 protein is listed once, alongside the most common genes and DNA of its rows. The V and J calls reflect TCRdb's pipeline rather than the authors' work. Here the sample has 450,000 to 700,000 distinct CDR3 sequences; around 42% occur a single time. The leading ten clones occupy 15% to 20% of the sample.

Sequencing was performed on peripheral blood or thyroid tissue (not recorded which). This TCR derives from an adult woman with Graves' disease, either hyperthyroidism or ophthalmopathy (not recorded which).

CDR3 region: CASSGGRTSGQETQYF. The bases are TGTGCCAGCAGCGGGGGAAGGACTAGCGGGCAAGAGACCCAGTACTTC. The chain is made from TRBV6-5 and TRBJ2-5, and TRBD2 matches 11 of the central bases. Sequences MNHEY (CDR1) and SVGAGI (CDR2) are obtained from the germline V gene. The CDR3 sequence holds 16 residues, the cysteine and phenylalanine included. The kept DNA is CDR3 alone, 48 bases in frame from the first base. Relative to germline, V is missing 6 bases and J is missing 2 bases, with 8 bases of the junction outside any gene match.